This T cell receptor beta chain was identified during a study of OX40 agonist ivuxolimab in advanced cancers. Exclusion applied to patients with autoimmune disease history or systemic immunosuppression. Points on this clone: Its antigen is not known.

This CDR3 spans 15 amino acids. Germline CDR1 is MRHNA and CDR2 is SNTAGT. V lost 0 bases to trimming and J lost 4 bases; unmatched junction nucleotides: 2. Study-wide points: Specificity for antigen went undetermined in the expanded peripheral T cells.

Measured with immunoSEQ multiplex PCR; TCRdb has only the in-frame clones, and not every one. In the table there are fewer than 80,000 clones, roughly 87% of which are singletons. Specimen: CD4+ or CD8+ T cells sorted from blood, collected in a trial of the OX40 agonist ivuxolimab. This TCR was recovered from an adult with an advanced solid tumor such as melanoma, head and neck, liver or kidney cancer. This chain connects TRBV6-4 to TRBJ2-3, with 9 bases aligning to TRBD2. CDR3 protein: CASSDSGLAADTQYF. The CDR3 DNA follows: TGTGCCAGCAGTGACTCGGGACTAGCAGCAGATACGCAGTATTTT.